A selection of T cell receptor beta chains follows, all from one sample in a study of control samples from healthy donors and cancer patients. TCRdb keeps only in-frame clones here, not all; method: immunoSEQ multiplex PCR. The sample consists of approximately 120,000 clones, around 89% of them appearing once. Material: blood. Receptors originate from a woman between 45 and 65 years old in good health. The CDR3 runs from the conserved cysteine through the conserved F or W. The D gene is left open where the match is weak. The size field is filled for only some rows; it gives once, few, many or a size class.

>TRBV3-1/TRBV3-2|-|TRBJ1-2|-
CASSQVSGTNYGYTF
TGTGCCAGCAGCCAAGTCAGCGGGACCAACTATGGCTACACCTTC
>TRBV5-6|-|TRBJ1-1|-
CASSLGPGGPGETEAFF
TGTGCCAGCAGCTTGGGGCCTGGAGGACCCGGAGAGACTGAAGCTTTCTTT
>TRBV5-8|-|TRBJ2-3|-
CASSLDPGVTDTQYF
TGTGCCAGCAGCTTGGATCCCGGGGTAACAGATACGCAGTATTTT
>TRBV6-5|TRBD1|TRBJ1-6|-
CASSNGQGVNSPLHF
TGTGCCAGCAGCAACGGACAGGGGGTCAATTCACCCCTCCACTTT
>TRBV13|-|TRBJ1-2|-
CASSLAQLYYGYTF
TGTGCCAGCAGCTTAGCCCAATTGTACTATGGCTACACCTTC
>TRBV5-8|-|TRBJ1-2|-
CASSSTGAGHNYGYTF
TGTGCCAGCAGCTCTACCGGGGCAGGACATAACTATGGCTACACCTTC
>TRBV19|TRBD1|TRBJ2-7|-
CASSNRGRQYF
TGTGCCAGTAGTAACAGGGGTCGTCAGTACTTC
>TRBV7-8|-|TRBJ2-2|-
CARPTRDYANTGELFF
TGTGCCAGGCCCACCCGGGATTACGCGAACACCGGGGAGCTGTTTTTT
>TRBV7-8|-|TRBJ2-5|-
CASSLTREKETQYF
TGTGCCAGCAGCTTAACTAGGGAAAAAGAGACCCAGTACTTC
>TRBV30|-|TRBJ2-7|-
CAWSDGLLYEQYF
TGTGCCTGGAGTGACGGACTACTCTACGAGCAGTACTTC
>TRBV5-1|-|TRBJ1-1|-
CASSFQGSTNTEAFF
TGCGCCAGCAGCTTCCAGGGTTCGACGAACACTGAAGCTTTCTTT
>TRBV6-2/TRBV6-3|TRBD1|TRBJ2-2|-
CASSTPRDSRIGELFF
TGTGCCAGCAGTACTCCCCGGGACAGTCGTATCGGGGAGCTGTTTTTT
>TRBV2|-|TRBJ2-2|few
CASSPNPFPGELFF
TGTGCCAGCAGCCCGAACCCTTTCCCCGGGGAGCTGTTTTTT
>TRBV5-4|TRBD2|TRBJ2-1|-
CASSRGGADPSNEQFF
TGTGCCAGCAGCCGCGGGGGGGCGGATCCCTCGAATGAGCAGTTCTTC
>TRBV6-2/TRBV6-3|TRBD1|TRBJ1-4|once
CASSPGQGVATNEKLFF
TGTGCCAGCAGCCCGGGACAGGGAGTCGCAACTAATGAAAAACTGTTTTTT
>TRBV5-8|-|TRBJ1-3|once
CASRPQADLSGNTIYF
TGTGCCAGCAGACCCCAGGCGGACCTCTCTGGAAACACCATATATTTT
>TRBV18|TRBD1|TRBJ2-3|-
CASSPSRGGADTQYF
TGTGCCAGCTCACCAAGCCGAGGGGGCGCAGATACGCAGTATTTT
>TRBV10-3|-|TRBJ2-1|-
CAIRASQGSNEQFF
TGTGCCATCAGGGCGTCCCAGGGTAGCAATGAGCAGTTCTTC
>TRBV7-2|TRBD2|TRBJ2-2|once
CASSLSGGSGTGELFF
TGTGCCAGCAGCTTATCTGGCGGGAGCGGTACCGGGGAGCTGTTTTTT
>TRBV19|-|TRBJ1-1|-
CASRDLNTEAFF
TGTGCCAGTAGGGACCTGAACACTGAAGCTTTCTTT
>TRBV2|-|TRBJ2-3|-
CASGEDMSLFTDTQYF
TGTGCCAGCGGGGAGGATATGTCCCTTTTCACAGATACGCAGTATTTT
>TRBV11-2|-|TRBJ1-1|-
CASSLVQPMNTEAFF
TGTGCCAGCAGCTTAGTACAGCCCATGAACACTGAAGCTTTCTTT
>TRBV7-2|-|TRBJ2-7|-
CASSLEAGGGEQYF
TGTGCCAGCAGCTTAGAGGCAGGGGGGGGCGAGCAGTACTTC
>TRBV9|-|TRBJ2-3|-
CASGSPGVTTDTQYF
TGTGCCAGCGGCTCCCCCGGTGTCACCACAGATACGCAGTATTTT
>TRBV6-4|-|TRBJ1-5|few
CASSDSVGAGQPQHF
TGTGCCAGCAGTGACTCGGTCGGGGCTGGTCAGCCCCAGCATTTT
>TRBV5-4|-|TRBJ2-2|-
CASSFDTYTGELFF
TGTGCCAGCAGCTTCGACACCTACACCGGGGAGCTGTTTTTT
>TRBV7-9|TRBD1|TRBJ1-5|-
CASSLVDGPGGWDQPQHF
TGTGCCAGCAGCTTAGTCGATGGGCCAGGGGGCTGGGATCAGCCCCAGCATTTT
>TRBV4-2|-|TRBJ2-4|-
CASSPGVAENIQYF
TGTGCCAGCAGCCCCGGGGTAGCGGAAAACATTCAGTACTTC